The 17 T cell receptor beta chains in this list originate from one sample, sequenced in a study of T cells after yellow fever vaccination. TCRdb reprocessed the 5' RACE reads with MiXCR, giving one entry per CDR3 protein. Altogether about 350,000 distinct CDR3 sequences are present, approximately 12% being singletons, with the ten largest covering more than 3%. Here the sequenced sample was CD4+ T cells sorted from PBMCs, taken 15 days after the yellow fever booster vaccination. These receptors came from a man aged 18 to 29 who received the YFV17D yellow fever vaccine.

This chain connects TRBV6-2 or TRBV6-3 to TRBJ1-4, with 8 bases lining up with TRBD1. CDR3 size: 18 residues. Germline V gene data show CDR1 as MNHEY and CDR2 as SVGEGT. The V segment lost 5 bases and the J segment 10 bases; nucleotides outside the gene matches: 21. CDR3 nucleotide sequence: TGTGCCAGCAGTCCGATCGGCAGGGGGCGAAGCCTAACGGGAAAACTGTTTTTT. Encoded protein: CASSPIGRGRSLTGKLFF.

This clonotype was observed a handful of times. The CDR3 region is CASSVDGRQFTNYGYTF. CDR3 nucleotide sequence: TGTGCCAGCAGCGTAGACGGAAGACAGTTTACTAACTATGGCTACACCTTC. The gene calls are TRBV9 and TRBJ1-2; TRBD1 might be the D (5 bases). The CDR3 spans 17 residues. V dropped 0 bases and J dropped 0 bases, with 15 bases sitting between them. Germline V gives CDR1 SGDLS, CDR2 YYNGEE. The full variable domain, its missing parts supplied by reference TRBV9 and TRBJ1-2, is DSGVTQTPKHLITATGQRVTLRCSPRSGDLSVYWYQQSLDQGLQFLIQYYNGEERAKGNILERFSAQQFPDLHSELNLSSLELGDSALYFCASSVDGRQFTNYGYTFGSGTRLTVV.

Only a few counts were recorded for this clonotype. V and J are TRBV20-1 and TRBJ1-2; no clear D. Trimming removed 6 bases at V and 1 base at J, with 9 bases between. The CDR3 is 12 residues long. From germline, CDR1 is DFQATT and CDR2 SNEGSKA (reference sequence). CDR3 DNA: TGCAGTGCCCGCCGAGTTAACTATGGCTACACCTTC. Amino acid sequence: CSARRVNYGYTF.

This clonotype turned up a few times. CDR3 residues: CASRIDSNQPQHF. The CDR3 DNA is TGCGCCAGCAGAATAGATAGCAATCAGCCCCAGCATTTT. The chain joins TRBV5-1 to TRBJ1-5; D remains ambiguous. This CDR3 has 13 amino acids. Trimming stripped 5 bases from V and 0 bases from J, with 6 bases between. Germline V gene data show CDR1 as SGHRS and CDR2 as YFSETQ.

This clonotype was observed a few times. V gene TRBV27 combines with J gene TRBJ1-1; no reliable D call. Germline V CDR1 and CDR2: MNHEY, SMNVEV (reference sequence). V gave up 4 bases and J gave up 5 bases, with 11 bases separating them. The CDR3 has 13 residues. CDR3 protein: CASSSRGRTEAFF. The DNA for the CDR3 is TGTGCCAGCAGTTCTCGAGGGCGGACTGAAGCTTTCTTT.

The J gene is TRBJ1-1, the V gene TRBV7-2; no reliable D call. Trimming took off 3 bases at V and 4 bases at J, with 6 bases between the two ends. Germline values: CDR1 SGHTA, CDR2 FQGNSA. The CDR3 totals 12 residues. The CDR3 nucleotides read TGTGCCAGCAGCTTGATGTTCACTGAAGCTTTCTTT. Its protein is CASSLMFTEAFF.

This clonotype was picked up one time. This chain joins TRBV5-1 and TRBJ2-1, with D maybe TRBD1 (5 bases). The V gene lost 0 bases and the J gene lost 4 bases, with 14 bases spanning the gap. CDR1 SGHRS and CDR2 YFSETQ come from the germline V gene. The CDR3 is 16 residues long. The CDR3 spells CASSLAPGILYNEQFF. The CDR3 DNA is TGCGCCAGCAGCTTGGCGCCAGGGATTCTTTACAATGAGCAGTTCTTC.

A few counts support this clonotype. CDR3 nucleotides: TGTGCCAGCAGTTTGGAGCCCCTTCGGGAGACCCAGTACTTC. This codes for CASSLEPLRETQYF. This chain joins TRBV12-3 or TRBV12-4 and TRBJ2-5, with D hard to call. The CDR3 is made up of 14 amino acids. The V end lost 3 bases, the J end lost 5 bases, and 13 bases lay between the germline ends.

This clonotype was seen only a few times. V and J are TRBV21-1 and TRBJ1-4; TRBD1, as called in the table, went unchecked against the DNA. TRBV21-1 is a documented pseudogene. The CDR3 has 14 residues. This CDR3 is CASSIQGRCEKLFF. The CDR3 DNA follows: TGTGCCAGCAGCATCCAGGGGCGCTGTGAAAAACTGTTTTTT.

This clonotype came up many times. CDR3 nucleotides: TGTGCCAGCCTTCGGTCCACATACACCGGGGAGCTGTTTTTT. It specifies CASLRSTYTGELFF. The rearrangement uses TRBV12-3 or TRBV12-4 and TRBJ2-2; D gene uncertain. This CDR3 spans 14 amino acids. Trimming shortened V by 8 bases and J by 3 bases, and 13 bases separated the two germline ends.

This clonotype came up a few times. The chain employs TRBV20-1 and TRBJ2-5; D gene ambiguous. The ends were cut back, 0 bases at V and 2 bases at J, with 10 bases in the middle. CDR1 and CDR2 (germline): DFQATT, SNEGSKA (reference sequence). This CDR3 region has 14 residues. Written as DNA, the CDR3 is TGCAGTGCTAGAGACCCGACGTTACAAGAGACCCAGTACTTC. This sequence encodes CSARDPTLQETQYF.

V and J are TRBV11-2 and TRBJ2-4; 7 positions match TRBD2. Per the germline V gene, CDR1 is SGHAT and CDR2 is FQNNGV. This CDR3 is 15 amino acids long. Trimming removed 3 bases from V and 6 bases from J; junction bases left unmatched: 8. CDR3 region: CASSLRPSGGNIQYF. The CDR3 DNA follows: TGTGCCAGCAGCTTGCGACCATCGGGGGGAAACATTCAGTACTTC.

CDR3 nucleotides: TGTGCCAGCAGTTCCTCTAGGGGGAAGGGCACAGATACGCAGTATTTT. It codes for CASSSSRGKGTDTQYF. The genes are TRBV12-3 or TRBV12-4 and TRBJ2-3; D possibly corresponds to TRBD1 (6 bases). V was shortened by 4 bases and J by 1 base, with 15 bases between the two germline ends. The CDR3 length is 16 residues.

The gene calls are TRBV5-4 and TRBJ2-7; TRBD1 might be the D (7 bases). The V and J ends lost 1 base and 5 bases respectively, with 19 bases between them. Germline CDR1 SGHNT, CDR2 YYREEE (reference sequence). There are 16 residues in the CDR3. For the CDR3, the DNA is TGTGCCAGCAGCTTGAACAGGGGAGGTGGTTTAGACGAGCAGTACTTC. Translation gives CASSLNRGGGLDEQYF.

This clonotype was seen at least ten times. The chain uses TRBV20-1 and TRBJ2-2; TRBD1 agrees at 10 bases. V lost 7 bases, J lost 5 bases, and 4 bases stayed unmatched. Germline CDR1 reads DFQATT; CDR2 reads SNEGSKA (reference sequence). The CDR3 covers 13 residues. DNA for the CDR3: TGCAGTGGCAAGGGACAGGGGACCGGGGAGCTGTTTTTT. This codes for CSGKGQGTGELFF.

The gene calls are TRBV3-1 and TRBJ2-1, with 8 positions matching TRBD1. The junction had 2 bases not matched to a gene; V was cut back by 0 bases and J by 4 bases. This CDR3 region has 15 residues. Germline V CDR1 and CDR2: LGHDT, YNNKEL (reference sequence). CDR3 nucleotide sequence: TGTGCCAGCAGCCAAGACAGGGGGCATTACAATGAGCAGTTCTTC. It yields the protein CASSQDRGHYNEQFF.

V is TRBV5-4 and J is TRBJ2-4; 7 bases agree with TRBD1. Germline V lookup: CDR1 SGHNT, CDR2 YYREEE (reference sequence). The CDR3 is 15 amino acids. V gave up 4 bases and J gave up 0 bases; unmatched junction bases: 4. The chain's CDR3 is CASSRQGVAKNIQYF. The CDR3 region has the DNA TGTGCCAGCAGCCGACAGGGAGTAGCCAAAAACATTCAGTACTTC.